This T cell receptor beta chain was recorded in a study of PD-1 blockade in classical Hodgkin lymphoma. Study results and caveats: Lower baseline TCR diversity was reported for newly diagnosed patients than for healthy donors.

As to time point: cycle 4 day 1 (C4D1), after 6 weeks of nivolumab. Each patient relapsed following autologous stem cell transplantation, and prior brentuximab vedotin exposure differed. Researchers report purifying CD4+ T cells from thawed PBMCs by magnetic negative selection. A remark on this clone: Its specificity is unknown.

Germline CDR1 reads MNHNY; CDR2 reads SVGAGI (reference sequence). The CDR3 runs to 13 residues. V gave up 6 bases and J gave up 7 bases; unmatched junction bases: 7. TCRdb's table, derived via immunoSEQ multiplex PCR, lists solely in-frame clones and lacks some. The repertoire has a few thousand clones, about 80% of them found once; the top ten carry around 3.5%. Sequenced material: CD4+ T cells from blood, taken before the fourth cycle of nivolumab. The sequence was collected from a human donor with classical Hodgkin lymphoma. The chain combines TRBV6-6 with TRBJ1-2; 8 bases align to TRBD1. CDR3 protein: CASSLDRGGGYTF. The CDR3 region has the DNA TGTGCCAGCAGCCTCGACAGGGGTGGTGGCTACACCTTC.